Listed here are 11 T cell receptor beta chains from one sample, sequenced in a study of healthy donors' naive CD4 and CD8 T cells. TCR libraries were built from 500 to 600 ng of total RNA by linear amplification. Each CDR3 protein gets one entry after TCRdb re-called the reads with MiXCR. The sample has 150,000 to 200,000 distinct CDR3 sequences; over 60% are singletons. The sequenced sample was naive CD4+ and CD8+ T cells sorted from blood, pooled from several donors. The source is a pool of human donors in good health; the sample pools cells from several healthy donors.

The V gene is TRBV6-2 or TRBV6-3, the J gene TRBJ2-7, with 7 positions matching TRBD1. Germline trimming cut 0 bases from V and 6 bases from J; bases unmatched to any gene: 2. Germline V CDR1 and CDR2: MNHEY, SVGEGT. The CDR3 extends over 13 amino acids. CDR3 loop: CASSYSTGVEQYF. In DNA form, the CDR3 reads TGTGCCAGCAGTTACTCAACAGGGGTCGAGCAGTACTTC.

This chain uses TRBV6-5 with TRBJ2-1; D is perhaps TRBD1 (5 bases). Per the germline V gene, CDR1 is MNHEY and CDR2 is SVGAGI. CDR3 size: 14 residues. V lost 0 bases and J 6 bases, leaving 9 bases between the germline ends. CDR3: CASSYSGAPNEQFF. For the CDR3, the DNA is TGTGCCAGCAGTTACTCTGGGGCTCCCAATGAGCAGTTCTTC.

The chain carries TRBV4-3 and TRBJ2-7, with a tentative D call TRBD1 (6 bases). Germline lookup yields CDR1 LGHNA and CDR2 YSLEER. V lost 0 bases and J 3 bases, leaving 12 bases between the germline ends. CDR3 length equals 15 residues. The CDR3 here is CASSQENRVDYEQYF. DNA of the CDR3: TGCGCCAGCAGCCAAGAGAACAGGGTCGACTACGAGCAGTACTTC.

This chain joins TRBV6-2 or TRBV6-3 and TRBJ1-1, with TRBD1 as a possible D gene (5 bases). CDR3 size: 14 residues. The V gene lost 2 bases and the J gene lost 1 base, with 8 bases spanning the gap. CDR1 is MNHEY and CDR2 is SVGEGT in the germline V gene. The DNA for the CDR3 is TGTGCCAGCAGTTACGACAGAAGGAACACTGAAGCTTTCTTT. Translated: CASSYDRRNTEAFF.

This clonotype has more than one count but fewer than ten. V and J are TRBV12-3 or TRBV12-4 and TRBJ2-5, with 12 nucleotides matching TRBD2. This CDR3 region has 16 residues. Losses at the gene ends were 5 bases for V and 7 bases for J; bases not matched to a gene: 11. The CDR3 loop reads CASSKRGTSGSGTQYF. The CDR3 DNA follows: TGTGCCAGCAGTAAAAGGGGGACTAGCGGGTCGGGGACCCAGTACTTC.

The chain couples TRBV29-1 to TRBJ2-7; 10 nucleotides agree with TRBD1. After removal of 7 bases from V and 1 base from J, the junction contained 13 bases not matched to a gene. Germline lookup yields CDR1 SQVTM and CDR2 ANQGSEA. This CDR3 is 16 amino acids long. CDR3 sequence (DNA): TGCAGCGCGTTTGGGGCCCGGGACAGGGGTTCCTACGAGCAGTACTTC. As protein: CSAFGARDRGSYEQYF.

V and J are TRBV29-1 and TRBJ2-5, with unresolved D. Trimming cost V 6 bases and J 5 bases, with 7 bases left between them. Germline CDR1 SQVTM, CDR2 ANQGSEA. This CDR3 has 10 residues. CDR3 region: CSVGRETQYF. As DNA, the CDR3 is TGCAGCGTCGGCCGGGAGACCCAGTACTTC.

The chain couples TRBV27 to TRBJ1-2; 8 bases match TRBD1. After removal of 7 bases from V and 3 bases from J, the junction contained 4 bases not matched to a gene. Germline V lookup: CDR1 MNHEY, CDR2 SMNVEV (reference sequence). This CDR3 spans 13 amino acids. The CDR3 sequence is CASKGRGHYGYTF. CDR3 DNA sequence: TGTGCCAGCAAAGGCAGGGGGCACTATGGCTACACCTTC.

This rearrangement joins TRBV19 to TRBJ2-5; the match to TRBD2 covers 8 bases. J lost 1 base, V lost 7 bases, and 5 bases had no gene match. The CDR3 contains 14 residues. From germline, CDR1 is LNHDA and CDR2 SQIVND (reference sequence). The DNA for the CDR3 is TGTGCCAGTAAGAGGACTAGCAGCCAAGAGACCCAGTACTTC. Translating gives CASKRTSSQETQYF.

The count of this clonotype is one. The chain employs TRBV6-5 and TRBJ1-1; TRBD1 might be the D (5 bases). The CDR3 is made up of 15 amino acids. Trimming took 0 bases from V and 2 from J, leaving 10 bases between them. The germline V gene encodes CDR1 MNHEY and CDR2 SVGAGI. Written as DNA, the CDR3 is TGTGCCAGCAGTTACTCGGGCAGGGTCAACACTGAAGCTTTCTTT. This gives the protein CASSYSGRVNTEAFF.

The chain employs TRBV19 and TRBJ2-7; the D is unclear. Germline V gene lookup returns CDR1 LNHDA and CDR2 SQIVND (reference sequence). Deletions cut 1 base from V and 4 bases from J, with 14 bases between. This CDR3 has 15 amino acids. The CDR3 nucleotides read TGTGCCAGTAGTATAGGACACGGGTCTCGGTACGAGCAGTACTTC. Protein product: CASSIGHGSRYEQYF.